The source of this TCR beta chain is a study of shared clonotypes between healthy human individuals. Libraries were prepared by immunoSEQ multiplex PCR; TCRdb keeps only in-frame clonotypes and omits some of them. The table records 2 million or so clones, about 95% of them present only once. This CDR3 spans 17 amino acids. Per the germline V gene, CDR1 is SGHNT and CDR2 is YYREEE (reference sequence). With V trimmed by 4 bases and J by 3 bases, 10 bases remained unmatched. CD45RO-negative, CCR7-selected cells formed the naive CD8 fraction, which excluded terminally differentiated effector memory CD45RA+ cells.

This clonotype originated in a man younger than 30 in good health. Sequencing input: naive CD8+ T cells sorted from blood. The gene calls are TRBV5-4 and TRBJ2-3, with 11 bases fitting TRBD2. CDR3 region: CASSSKLAGDGTDTQYF. For the CDR3, the DNA is TGTGCCAGCAGCAGTAAACTAGCGGGAGATGGTACAGATACGCAGTATTTT. Combining the CDR3 with reference TRBV5-4 and TRBJ2-3 gives the whole variable domain ETGVTQSPTHLIKTRGQQVTLRCSSQSGHNTVSWYQQALGQGPQFIFQYYREEENGRGNFPPRFSGLQFPNYSSELNVNALELDDSALYLCASSSKLAGDGTDTQYFGPGTRLTVL.